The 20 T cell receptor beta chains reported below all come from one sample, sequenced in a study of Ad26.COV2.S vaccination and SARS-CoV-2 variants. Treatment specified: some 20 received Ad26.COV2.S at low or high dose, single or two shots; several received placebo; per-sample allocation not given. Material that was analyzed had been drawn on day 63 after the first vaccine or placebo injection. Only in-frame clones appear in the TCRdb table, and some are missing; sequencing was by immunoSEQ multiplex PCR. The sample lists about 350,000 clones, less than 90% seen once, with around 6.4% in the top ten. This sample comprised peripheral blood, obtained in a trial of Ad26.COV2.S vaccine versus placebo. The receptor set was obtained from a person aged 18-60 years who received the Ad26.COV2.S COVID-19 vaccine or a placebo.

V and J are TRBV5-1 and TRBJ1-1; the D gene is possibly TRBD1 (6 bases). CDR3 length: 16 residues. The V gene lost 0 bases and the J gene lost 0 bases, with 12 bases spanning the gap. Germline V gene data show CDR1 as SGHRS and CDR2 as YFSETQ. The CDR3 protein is CASSLGGTYMNTEAFF. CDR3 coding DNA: TGCGCCAGCAGCTTGGGGGGGACATACATGAACACTGAAGCTTTCTTT.

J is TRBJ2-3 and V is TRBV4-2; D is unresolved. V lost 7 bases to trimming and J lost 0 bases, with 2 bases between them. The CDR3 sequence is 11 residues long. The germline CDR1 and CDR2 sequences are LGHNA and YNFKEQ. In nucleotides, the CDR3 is TGTGCCAGCACCAGCACAGATACGCAGTATTTT. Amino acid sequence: CASTSTDTQYF.

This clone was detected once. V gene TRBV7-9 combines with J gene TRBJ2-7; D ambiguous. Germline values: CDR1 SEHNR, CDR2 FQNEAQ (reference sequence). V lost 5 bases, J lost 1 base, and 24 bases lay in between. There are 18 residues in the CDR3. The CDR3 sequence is CASSHDQRPLPKSYEQYF. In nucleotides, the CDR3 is TGTGCCAGCAGCCACGATCAGAGGCCCCTTCCCAAGTCCTACGAGCAGTACTTC.

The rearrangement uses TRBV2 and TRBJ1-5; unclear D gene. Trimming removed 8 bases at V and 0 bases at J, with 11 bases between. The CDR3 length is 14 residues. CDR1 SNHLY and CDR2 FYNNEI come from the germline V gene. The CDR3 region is CASGGAHSNQPQHF. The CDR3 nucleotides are TGTGCCAGCGGCGGTGCACATAGCAATCAGCCCCAGCATTTT.

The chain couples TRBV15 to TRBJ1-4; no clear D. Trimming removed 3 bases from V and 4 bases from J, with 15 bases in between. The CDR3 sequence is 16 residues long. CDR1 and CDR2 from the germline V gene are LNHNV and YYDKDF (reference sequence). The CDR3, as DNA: TGTGCCACCAGCAGGGATAGCGAGGACTTTAATGAAAAACTGTTTTTT. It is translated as CATSRDSEDFNEKLFF.

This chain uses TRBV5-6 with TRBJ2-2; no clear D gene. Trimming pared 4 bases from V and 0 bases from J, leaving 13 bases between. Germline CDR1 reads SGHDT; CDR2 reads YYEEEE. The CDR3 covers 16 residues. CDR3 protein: CASSQERRANTGELFF. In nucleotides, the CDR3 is TGTGCCAGCAGCCAAGAACGAAGAGCGAACACCGGGGAGCTGTTTTTT.

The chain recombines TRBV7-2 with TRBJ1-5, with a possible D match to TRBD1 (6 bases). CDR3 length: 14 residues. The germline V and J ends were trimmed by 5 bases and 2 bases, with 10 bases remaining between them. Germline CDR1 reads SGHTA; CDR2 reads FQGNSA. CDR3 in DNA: TGTGCCAGCAGCGCTTGGACAGGCAATCAGCCCCAGCATTTT. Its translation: CASSAWTGNQPQHF.

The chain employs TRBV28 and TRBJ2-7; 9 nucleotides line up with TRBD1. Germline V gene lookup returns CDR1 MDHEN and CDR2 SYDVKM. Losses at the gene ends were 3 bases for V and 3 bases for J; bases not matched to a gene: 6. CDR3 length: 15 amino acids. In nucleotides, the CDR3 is TGTGCCAGCAGTTTGCTGGACAGGGGAGGCTACGAGCAGTACTTC. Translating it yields CASSLLDRGGYEQYF.

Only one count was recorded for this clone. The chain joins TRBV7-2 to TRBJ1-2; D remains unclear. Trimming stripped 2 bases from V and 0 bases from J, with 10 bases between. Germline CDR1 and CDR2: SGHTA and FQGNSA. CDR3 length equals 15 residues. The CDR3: CASSLSGSSNYGYTF. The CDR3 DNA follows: TGTGCCAGCAGCTTATCTGGTTCTTCTAACTATGGCTACACCTTC.

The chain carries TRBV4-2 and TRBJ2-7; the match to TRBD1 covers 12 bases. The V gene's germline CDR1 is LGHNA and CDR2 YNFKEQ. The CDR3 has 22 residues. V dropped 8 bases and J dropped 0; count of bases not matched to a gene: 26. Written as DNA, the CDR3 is TGTGCCAGCGCCCAGGCCCTGGGACAGGGGGCGCCGGGACTAGCCCGCTCCTACGAGCAGTACTTC. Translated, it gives CASAQALGQGAPGLARSYEQYF.

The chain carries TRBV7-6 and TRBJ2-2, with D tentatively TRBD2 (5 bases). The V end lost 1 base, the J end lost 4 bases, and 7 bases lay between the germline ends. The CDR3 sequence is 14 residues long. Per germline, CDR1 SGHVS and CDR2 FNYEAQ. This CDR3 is CASSLGGPTGELFF. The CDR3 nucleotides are TGTGCCAGCAGCTTAGGAGGGCCCACCGGGGAGCTGTTTTTT.

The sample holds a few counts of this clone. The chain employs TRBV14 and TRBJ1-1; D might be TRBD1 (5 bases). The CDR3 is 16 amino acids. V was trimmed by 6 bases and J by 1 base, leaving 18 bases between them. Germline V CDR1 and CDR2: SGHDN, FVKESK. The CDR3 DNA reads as TGTGCCAGCAGGGACACAGGAACCAGCGGGAACACTGAAGCTTTCTTT. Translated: CASRDTGTSGNTEAFF.

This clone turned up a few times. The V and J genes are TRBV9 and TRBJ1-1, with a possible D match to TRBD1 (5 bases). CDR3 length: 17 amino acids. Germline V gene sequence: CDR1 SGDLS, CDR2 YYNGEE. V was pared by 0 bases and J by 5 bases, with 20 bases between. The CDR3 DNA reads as TGTGCCAGCAGCGTAGAAGGTGTGGTTCGGGGCCCGACTGAAGCTTTCTTT. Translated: CASSVEGVVRGPTEAFF.

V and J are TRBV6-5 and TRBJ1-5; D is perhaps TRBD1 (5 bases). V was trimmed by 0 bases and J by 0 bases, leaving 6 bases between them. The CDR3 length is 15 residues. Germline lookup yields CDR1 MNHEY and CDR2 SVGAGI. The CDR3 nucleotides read TGTGCCAGCAGTTACTCGGGGGATAGCAATCAGCCCCAGCATTTT. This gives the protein CASSYSGDSNQPQHF.

The CDR3 region is CASSLKTGGKDIQYF. The CDR3 DNA reads TGTGCCAGCAGCTTGAAGACAGGGGGTAAAGACATTCAGTACTTC. This sequence joins TRBV5-6 and TRBJ2-4; TRBD1 matches 9 bases. Losses at the gene ends were 1 base for V and 8 bases for J; bases not matched to a gene: 7. The CDR3 runs 15 residues. Germline V CDR1 and CDR2: SGHDT, YYEEEE.

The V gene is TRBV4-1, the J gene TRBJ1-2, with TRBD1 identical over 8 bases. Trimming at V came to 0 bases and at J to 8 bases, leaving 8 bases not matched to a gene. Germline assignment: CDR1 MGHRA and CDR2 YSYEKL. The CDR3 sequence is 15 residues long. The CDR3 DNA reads TGCGCCAGCAGCCAAGATATTCGGACAGGGCTCGGCTACACCTTC. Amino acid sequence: CASSQDIRTGLGYTF.

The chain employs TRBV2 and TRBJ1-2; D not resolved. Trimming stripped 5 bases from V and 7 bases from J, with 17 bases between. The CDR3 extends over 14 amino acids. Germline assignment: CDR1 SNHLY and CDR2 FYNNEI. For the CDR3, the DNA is TGTGCCAGCAGTACCAGTCAGACTGGGCCTGGCTACACCTTC. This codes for CASSTSQTGPGYTF.

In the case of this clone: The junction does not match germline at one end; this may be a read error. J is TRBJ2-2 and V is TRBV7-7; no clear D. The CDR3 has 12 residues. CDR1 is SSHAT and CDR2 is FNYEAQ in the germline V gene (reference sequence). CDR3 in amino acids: CASSSVTGELFF. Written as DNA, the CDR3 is TGTGCTAGCAGCTCGGTCACCGGGGAGCTGTTTTTT.

CDR3 nucleotide sequence: TGTGCCAGCAGTGAGATGCAGAATAAGGAAGCGGGCTACACCTTC. It translates to CASSEMQNKEAGYTF. The rearrangement uses TRBV6-1 and TRBJ1-2; D is uncertain. CDR3 size: 15 residues. In germline, CDR1 is MNHNS, CDR2 SASEGT. The V end was cut by 3 bases, the J end by 8 bases, with 19 bases between.

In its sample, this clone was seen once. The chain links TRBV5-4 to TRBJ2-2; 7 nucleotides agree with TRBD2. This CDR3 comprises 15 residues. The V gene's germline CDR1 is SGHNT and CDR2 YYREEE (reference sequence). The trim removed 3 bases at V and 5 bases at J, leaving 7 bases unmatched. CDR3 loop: CASSSRLAATGELFF. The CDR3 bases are TGTGCCAGCAGCTCTCGACTAGCAGCTACCGGGGAGCTGTTTTTT.